This T cell receptor (beta chain) was obtained from a study of T cell responses to AZD1222 COVID-19 vaccine. Study context: The analysis combined second doses at about 4 or about 12 weeks.

The method was immunoSEQ multiplex PCR; TCRdb's version includes in-frame clones alone and lacks a portion of them. The sample includes about 160,000 clones, 85% to 90% of them seen just once. This clone was observed a few times. This CDR3 is built from 15 residues. V dropped 2 bases and J dropped 0 bases, with 10 bases sitting between them. The V gene's germline CDR1 is SGHKS and CDR2 YYEKEE (reference sequence). This sequence joins TRBV5-5 and TRBJ2-3, with no clear D. The source is an adult in good health. The specimen comprised peripheral blood, sampled on day 0 of AZD1222 vaccination. CDR3 residues: CASSFSPASTDTQYF. CDR3 nucleotide sequence: TGTGCCAGCAGCTTTTCCCCTGCTAGCACAGATACGCAGTATTTT.